The subject of this entry is one TCR beta chain. The antigen is not known. Germline CDR1 SGHTA, CDR2 FQGNSA. V was pared by 4 bases and J by 2 bases, with 3 bases of the junction left unmatched. The CDR3 loop spans 14 amino acids. The source of the sample is a study of T cell responses to AZD1222 COVID-19 vaccine. Points from the study as a whole: Reportedly, nearly half the spike-specific TCRs target unmutated variant regions.

Repertoires were generated with immunoSEQ multiplex PCR, while TCRdb's copy carries only in-frame clones and drops some. The repertoire includes 110,000 or so clones, about 89% of them detected once, and 7% to 9% sits in the top ten. The receptor comes from an adult in good health. The genes are TRBV7-2 and TRBJ2-7; 9 nucleotides agree with TRBD1. Source: peripheral blood, taken on day 0 of AZD1222 vaccination. CDR3: CASSWDRAPYEQYF. The CDR3 nucleotides are TGTGCCAGCAGCTGGGACAGGGCGCCCTACGAGCAGTACTTC.